The 26 T cell receptor beta chains given below trace back to one sample, sequenced in a study of OX40 agonist ivuxolimab in advanced cancers. Clones were read by immunoSEQ multiplex PCR, and TCRdb kept only the in-frame ones, dropping some. The table shows tens of thousands of clones, with more than 85% occurring only once. The material sequenced was CD4+ or CD8+ T cells sorted from blood, taken in a trial of the OX40 agonist ivuxolimab. These receptors all stem from an adult with an advanced solid tumor such as melanoma, head and neck, liver or kidney cancer.

The J gene is TRBJ2-1, the V gene TRBV4-1; no clear D gene. Germline V gene lookup returns CDR1 MGHRA and CDR2 YSYEKL. The CDR3 runs to 17 residues. V lost 1 base and J lost 4, with 17 bases in between. CDR3 nucleotide sequence: TGCGCCAGCAGCCAAGGCCCCAAGGGTAACCCGTACAATGAGCAGTTCTTC. Amino acid sequence: CASSQGPKGNPYNEQFF.

This chain links TRBV12-5 with TRBJ2-4, with TRBD2 matching over 10 bases. Germline values: CDR1 LGHNT, CDR2 FRNRAP. The CDR3 loop spans 16 amino acids. Losses at the gene ends were 5 bases for V and 0 bases for J; bases not matched to a gene: 4. DNA of the CDR3: TGTGCTAGTGGTACGACTAGCGGGTTAGCCAAAAACATTCAGTACTTC. Its translation: CASGTTSGLAKNIQYF.

This chain connects TRBV11-2 to TRBJ1-3, with D uncertain. CDR3 length equals 15 residues. Germline V lookup: CDR1 SGHAT, CDR2 FQNNGV. Trimming stripped 1 base from V and 0 bases from J, with 7 bases between. The CDR3 sequence: CASSLGPSSGNTIYF. The CDR3 DNA reads as TGTGCCAGCAGCTTAGGGCCCAGCTCTGGAAACACCATATATTTT.

The CDR3 is CASREQGLSGGNQPQHF. In nucleotides, the CDR3 is TGTGCCAGCAGAGAACAGGGGCTTTCTGGTGGAAATCAGCCCCAGCATTTT. The chain couples TRBV2 to TRBJ1-5; 7 bases are shared with TRBD1. CDR3 length: 17 amino acids. Germline V gene sequence: CDR1 SNHLY, CDR2 FYNNEI. The V and J ends lost 6 bases and 4 bases, in that order; junction bases with no gene match: 15.

By share, this clone counts as medium-sized. The J gene is TRBJ1-2, the V gene TRBV4-1, with 7 bases fitting TRBD1. Germline CDR1 is MGHRA and CDR2 is YSYEKL. The CDR3 consists of 14 residues. Trimming removed 2 bases from V and 2 bases from J; junction bases left unmatched: 2. The CDR3, as DNA: TGCGCCAGCAGCCAATCGACAGGGAACTATGGCTACACCTTC. Protein: CASSQSTGNYGYTF.

CDR3 bases: TGTGCCAGCTCACTCCAGGGGTCCTATGAAAAACTGTTTTTT. It yields the protein CASSLQGSYEKLFF. V and J are TRBV18 and TRBJ1-4; tentative D call: TRBD1 (6 bases). Germline V lookup: CDR1 KGHSH, CDR2 LQKENI. CDR3 length equals 14 residues. Deletions cut 4 bases from V and 6 bases from J, with 12 bases between. The full variable domain, rest sourced from reference TRBV18 and TRBJ1-4, is NAGVMQNPRHLVRRRGQEARLRCSPMKGHSHVYWYRQLPEEGLKFMVYLQKENIIDESGMPKERFSAEFPKEGPSILRIQQVVRGDSAAYFCASSLQGSYEKLFFGSGTQLSVL.

The chain uses TRBV19 and TRBJ2-3; 8 bases map to TRBD2. Looked up from germline, CDR1 is LNHDA and CDR2 is SQIVND (reference sequence). CDR3 length equals 14 residues. The J segment lost 2 bases and the V segment lost 6 bases, leaving 4 bases of the junction unmatched. The CDR3 sequence: CASREAGATDTQYF. CDR3 nucleotides: TGTGCCAGTAGAGAAGCGGGGGCCACAGATACGCAGTATTTT.

The chain has TRBV13 and TRBJ1-6; D is perhaps TRBD1 (6 bases). CDR3 length equals 16 residues. Germline CDR1 PRHDT, CDR2 FYEKMQ (reference sequence). Trimming pared 4 bases from V and 6 bases from J, leaving 16 bases between. The CDR3 nucleotides read TGTGCCAGCAGCTCCTACTCCAGGGGTACTAATTCACCCCTCCACTTT. Translated: CASSSYSRGTNSPLHF. The variable domain in full, with the rest retrieved from reference TRBV13 and TRBJ1-6, is AAGVIQSPRHLIKEKRETATLKCYPIPRHDTVYWYQQGPGQDPQFLISFYEKMQSDKGSIPDRFSAQQFSDYHSELNMSSLELGDSALYFCASSSYSRGTNSPLHFGNGTRLTVT.

J is TRBJ2-1 and V is TRBV4-1; no definite D call. The germline V gene encodes CDR1 MGHRA and CDR2 YSYEKL. V was clipped by 4 bases and J by 1 base, with 11 bases between them. This CDR3 has 15 residues. The CDR3 nucleotides are TGCGCCAGCAGCCGAGTTGCGTCTTCCTACAATGAGCAGTTCTTC. This codes for CASSRVASSYNEQFF.

The chain recombines TRBV5-8 with TRBJ1-4; 10 bases line up with TRBD1. The CDR3 runs 16 residues. V was pared by 2 bases and J by 3 bases, with 4 bases of the junction left unmatched. CDR1 and CDR2 from the germline V gene are SGHTS and YDEGEE. This CDR3 is CASSLLGQGANEKLFF. For the CDR3, the DNA is TGTGCCAGCAGCTTATTAGGACAGGGGGCTAATGAAAAACTGTTTTTT. The variable domain in full, completed from reference TRBV5-8 and TRBJ1-4, reads EAGVTQSPTHLIKTRGQQATLRCSPISGHTSVYWYQQALGLGLQFLLWYDEGEERNRGNFPPRFSGRQFPNYSSELNVNALELEDSALYLCASSLLGQGANEKLFFGSGTQLSVL.

V and J are TRBV6-5 and TRBJ1-6, with 7 bases aligning to TRBD1. The CDR3 is 15 residues long. Per the germline V gene, CDR1 is MNHEY and CDR2 is SVGAGI. V trimming: 2 bases; J trimming: 9 bases; junction bases outside the gene matches: 7. The CDR3 spells CASSYAGGIGSPLHF. Here the CDR3 DNA reads TGTGCCAGCAGTTACGCAGGGGGAATAGGTTCACCCCTCCACTTT.

This sequence joins TRBV19 and TRBJ1-2; D is unclear. The V end lost 2 bases, the J end lost 8 bases, and 24 bases lay between the germline ends. Per the germline V gene, CDR1 is LNHDA and CDR2 is SQIVND (reference sequence). The CDR3 is made up of 17 amino acids. CDR3 residues: CASSILALTPTSEGYTF. The CDR3 nucleotides are TGTGCCAGTAGTATACTCGCCCTTACACCGACGTCGGAGGGCTACACCTTC.

The J gene is TRBJ2-1, the V gene TRBV5-4, with TRBD2 as a possible D gene (6 bases). Germline CDR1 reads SGHNT; CDR2 reads YYREEE (reference sequence). V was shortened by 2 bases and J by 0 bases, with 9 bases between the two germline ends. CDR3 length equals 15 residues. CDR3 sequence (DNA): TGTGCCAGCAGCTTAGGACTAAGCTCCTACAATGAGCAGTTCTTC. Its translation: CASSLGLSSYNEQFF.

The CDR3 protein is CASTSGTGKWDEQFF. The CDR3 nucleotides are TGTGCCAGCACCTCCGGGACAGGGAAATGGGATGAGCAGTTCTTC. The rearrangement joins TRBV27 to TRBJ2-1; 9 bases agree with TRBD1. CDR1 MNHEY and CDR2 SMNVEV come from the germline V gene (reference sequence). The CDR3 runs to 15 residues. V shed 7 bases and J 8 bases; nucleotides not matched to a gene: 12.

The chain uses TRBV18 and TRBJ2-7, with TRBD1 identical over 7 bases. Germline-derived CDR1 and CDR2 are KGHSH and LQKENI. This CDR3 has 15 residues. Trimming at V came to 3 bases and at J to 7 bases, leaving 12 bases not matched to a gene. Written as DNA, the CDR3 is TGTGCCAGCTCACCTTTGACGGCAGGGGGTGGGGAGCAGTACTTC. Translation gives CASSPLTAGGGEQYF.

This rearrangement joins TRBV29-1 to TRBJ1-1; D remains ambiguous. Trimming took 0 bases from V and 0 from J, leaving 2 bases between them. Germline V gene lookup returns CDR1 SQVTM and CDR2 ANQGSEA. The CDR3 is 12 residues long. The DNA for the CDR3 is TGCAGCGTTGAAGAGATGAACACTGAAGCTTTCTTT. Protein: CSVEEMNTEAFF.

This chain joins TRBV6-1 and TRBJ1-2; D gene ambiguous. V lost 9 bases and J 7 bases, leaving 12 bases between the germline ends. In germline, CDR1 is MNHNS, CDR2 SASEGT. The CDR3 is made up of 11 amino acids. The CDR3 DNA sequence: TGTGCCAGTACCAAAACGGGTGGCTACACCTTC. It yields the protein CASTKTGGYTF.

This clone appeared a single time. The chain recombines TRBV19 with TRBJ1-2; D call uncertain. The germline V gene has CDR1 LNHDA and CDR2 SQIVND (reference sequence). The CDR3 consists of 15 residues. The V end was cut by 4 bases, the J end by 2 bases, with 14 bases between. CDR3 sequence (DNA): TGTGCCAGTAGTAAATCATCGGCAGGCAACTATGGCTACACCTTC. Its protein is CASSKSSAGNYGYTF.

V and J are TRBV7-2 and TRBJ2-7; TRBD1 matches 10 bases. Per the germline V gene, CDR1 is SGHTA and CDR2 is FQGNSA. Losses at the gene ends were 5 bases for V and 5 bases for J; bases not matched to a gene: 6. CDR3 length: 14 amino acids. CDR3 loop: CASSLRDRGHEQYF. The CDR3 DNA sequence: TGTGCCAGCAGCCTCCGGGACAGGGGCCACGAGCAGTACTTC.

The J gene is TRBJ2-2, the V gene TRBV5-1; TRBD2 is a possible D gene (6 bases). Germline V gives CDR1 SGHRS, CDR2 YFSETQ. The CDR3 loop spans 15 amino acids. Trimming cost V 4 bases and J 6 bases, with 16 bases left between them. This CDR3 reads CASSPNRAGSGELFF. The CDR3 bases are TGCGCCAGCAGCCCCAATCGGGCGGGGTCCGGGGAGCTGTTTTTT.

The CDR3, as DNA: TGTGCCAGCAGCGGAGGGGACGGAAATTCACCCCTCCACTTT. As protein: CASSGGDGNSPLHF. This chain connects TRBV9 to TRBJ1-6; a weak D match, TRBD1 (5 bases). Germline CDR1 SGDLS, CDR2 YYNGEE. The CDR3 length is 14 residues. Trimming pared 3 bases from V and 7 bases from J, leaving 11 bases between.

The chain has TRBV5-1 and TRBJ1-4; no reliable D call. Trimming took 0 bases from V and 8 from J, leaving 17 bases between them. This CDR3 contains 16 residues. The V gene's germline CDR1 is SGHRS and CDR2 YFSETQ. Here the CDR3 reads CASSLVPRQVGEKLFF. The CDR3 region has the DNA TGCGCCAGCAGCTTGGTCCCCCGGCAGGTAGGGGAAAAACTGTTTTTT.

The chain employs TRBV19 and TRBJ1-2, with a tentative D call TRBD1 (5 bases). Trimming removed 3 bases at V and 7 bases at J, with 12 bases between. The CDR3 extends over 13 amino acids. Germline V CDR1 and CDR2: LNHDA, SQIVND (reference sequence). Here the CDR3 DNA reads TGTGCCAGTAGTATCCGCGGGCAGGGTGGCTACACCTTC. Amino acid sequence: CASSIRGQGGYTF. Supplemented by reference TRBV19 and TRBJ1-2, the full variable domain reads DGGITQSPKYLFRKEGQNVTLSCEQNLNHDAMYWYRQDPGQGLRLIYYSQIVNDFQKGDIAEGYSVSREKKESFPLTVTSAQKNPTAFYLCASSIRGQGGYTFGSGTRLTVV.

This sequence joins TRBV2 and TRBJ2-7; TRBD1 matches at 9 bases. Germline CDR1 is SNHLY and CDR2 is FYNNEI. The length of the CDR3 is 13 residues. V was clipped by 6 bases and J by 3 bases; unmatched bases: 3. CDR3 DNA: TGTGCCAGCAGAACGACAGGGGGCTACGAGCAGTACTTC. Residues: CASRTTGGYEQYF.

V and J are TRBV4-2 and TRBJ1-6; D gene uncertain. From germline, CDR1 is LGHNA and CDR2 YNFKEQ. The CDR3 spans 14 residues. The V end was cut by 4 bases, the J end by 7 bases, with 11 bases between. CDR3 sequence (DNA): TGTGCCAGCAGCCCTAGGCGGGAAAATTCACCCCTCCACTTT. This encodes CASSPRRENSPLHF.

In this sample, this clone turned up a few times. V usage is TRBV4-1 and J usage is TRBJ2-4; D is possibly TRBD1 or TRBD2 (6 bases each). The CDR3 extends over 17 amino acids. Germline assignment: CDR1 MGHRA and CDR2 YSYEKL. Trimming removed 1 base from V and 8 bases from J, with 21 bases in between. In DNA, the CDR3 is TGCGCCAGCAGCCAAGCTGGGGGGCTAGACGTAAGGGACATTCAGTACTTC. This codes for CASSQAGGLDVRDIQYF.